What follows are 19 T cell receptor beta chains derived from one specimen sequenced in a study of blood T cell repertoires in COVID-19. Produced via immunoSEQ multiplex PCR; TCRdb's table is partial and in-frame only. The table lists 200,000 to 250,000 clones, almost 85% of them singletons. Sequencing was carried out using peripheral blood. The source of these receptors is a woman in her 70s with COVID-19, enrolled during active disease.

This chain links TRBV6-5 with TRBJ1-5; 8 nucleotides align to TRBD1. V shed 6 bases and J 4 bases; nucleotides not matched to a gene: 5. Germline values: CDR1 MNHEY, CDR2 SVGAGI. The CDR3 totals 14 residues. This CDR3 is CASSSRDRNQPQHF. DNA of the CDR3: TGTGCCAGCAGCAGCCGGGACAGGAATCAGCCCCAGCATTTT.

The chain joins TRBV5-4 to TRBJ2-7; TRBD1 is a possible D gene (6 bases). From germline, CDR1 is SGHNT and CDR2 YYREEE (reference sequence). The CDR3 consists of 14 residues. With 3 bases removed from V and 1 base from J, the gap between germline ends came to 11 bases. In nucleotides, the CDR3 is TGTGCCAGCAGCTCTAACAGGGATTCCTACGAGCAGTACTTC. Translating gives CASSSNRDSYEQYF.

V usage is TRBV3-1 (or the pseudogene TRBV3-2) and J usage is TRBJ1-2, with 11 bases identical to TRBD1. With V trimmed by 2 bases and J by 8 bases, 4 bases remained unmatched. CDR1 is LGHDT and CDR2 is YNNKEL in the germline V gene (reference sequence). This CDR3 is built from 14 residues. The CDR3 nucleotides are TGTGCCAGCAGCCAACAGAGGACAGGGGGCGGCTACACCTTC. Protein sequence: CASSQQRTGGGYTF.

A few counts support this clone. The gene calls are TRBV14 and TRBJ2-1, with TRBD1 matching over 8 bases. Germline V gene lookup returns CDR1 SGHDN and CDR2 FVKESK. The CDR3 extends over 18 amino acids. Trimming removed 5 bases from V and 4 bases from J; junction bases left unmatched: 16. The CDR3 DNA follows: TGTGCCAGCAGCACACATCTGCCCGGGACAGGTCGGTACAATGAGCAGTTCTTC. It specifies CASSTHLPGTGRYNEQFF.

The chain recombines TRBV6-2 or TRBV6-3 with TRBJ2-7; D unresolved. Germline CDR1 and CDR2: MNHEY and SVGEGT. V lost 5 bases and J lost 1, with 9 bases in between. The CDR3 spans 13 residues. The CDR3 sequence is CASSATLSYEQYF. Written as DNA, the CDR3 is TGTGCCAGCAGTGCGACACTGTCCTACGAGCAGTACTTC.

V gene TRBV19 combines with J gene TRBJ1-2; perhaps TRBD1 as D (6 bases). Germline assignment: CDR1 LNHDA and CDR2 SQIVND (reference sequence). Trimming shortened V by 5 bases and J by 2 bases, and 12 bases separated the two germline ends. The CDR3 consists of 14 residues. CDR3 sequence (DNA): TGTGCCAGTAGTTTACAGGGCACGAACTATGGCTACACCTTC. Translation: CASSLQGTNYGYTF.

The chain recombines TRBV19 with TRBJ2-7; 7 positions match TRBD2. This CDR3 has 16 amino acids. The germline CDR1 and CDR2 sequences are LNHDA and SQIVND (reference sequence). The trim removed 6 bases at V and 3 bases at J, leaving 14 bases unmatched. The CDR3 DNA reads as TGTGCCAGTAGCAAGGACCATTACGGCGGGGGCTACGAGCAGTACTTC. Encoded protein: CASSKDHYGGGYEQYF.

The V call is TRBV3-1 (or the pseudogene TRBV3-2), the J call TRBJ1-3; 8 bases map to TRBD1. The CDR3 consists of 15 residues. J lost 7 bases, V lost 5 bases, and 10 bases had no gene match. Germline CDR1 LGHDT, CDR2 YNNKEL (reference sequence). The CDR3 spells CASSGWTGLVNTIYF. The CDR3 region has the DNA TGTGCCAGCAGCGGGTGGACAGGGCTGGTCAACACCATATATTTT.

The chain employs TRBV4-1 and TRBJ2-7, with a tentative D call TRBD2 (5 bases). CDR1 MGHRA and CDR2 YSYEKL come from the germline V gene. V lost 0 bases and J 1 base, leaving 10 bases between the germline ends. This CDR3 region has 15 residues. CDR3 residues: CASSQENRRSYEQYF. CDR3 sequence (DNA): TGCGCCAGCAGCCAAGAGAACCGGAGGTCCTACGAGCAGTACTTC.

This CDR3 is CASSLNAGGNTEAFF. CDR3 DNA: TGCGCCAGCAGCTTGAATGCCGGGGGAAACACTGAAGCTTTCTTT. The chain recombines TRBV5-1 with TRBJ1-1; possible D gene TRBD1, 5 bases. This CDR3 comprises 15 residues. V was clipped by 1 base and J by 2 bases, with 12 bases between them. CDR1 and CDR2 from the germline V gene are SGHRS and YFSETQ.

The J gene is TRBJ2-1, the V gene TRBV7-2; 15 bases are a match to TRBD2. CDR3 length: 15 residues. With V trimmed by 3 bases and J by 9 bases, 3 bases remained unmatched. Looked up from germline, CDR1 is SGHTA and CDR2 is FQGNSA. The CDR3 DNA reads TGTGCCAGCAGCTTCGGGACTAGCGGGAGGATTGAGCAGTTCTTC. This encodes CASSFGTSGRIEQFF.

V is TRBV12-3 or TRBV12-4 and J is TRBJ1-1; tentative D call: TRBD1 (6 bases). Trimming removed 3 bases from V and 10 bases from J, with 15 bases in between. CDR3 length: 13 amino acids. CDR3 region: CASSFTLTGVAFF. The CDR3 nucleotides read TGTGCCAGCAGTTTTACCTTGACAGGCGTAGCTTTCTTT.

The V and J genes are TRBV20-1 and TRBJ1-2, with D possibly being TRBD1 (6 bases). Germline V gene lookup returns CDR1 DFQATT and CDR2 SNEGSKA (reference sequence). The V and J ends lost 7 bases and 3 bases respectively, with 9 bases between them. The length of the CDR3 is 11 residues. Here the CDR3 reads CSVHRDYGYTF. The CDR3 DNA reads TGCAGTGTCCACAGGGACTATGGCTACACCTTC.

The chain combines TRBV15 with TRBJ1-4, with a weak D call TRBD1 (5 bases). The germline gives CDR1 LNHNV, CDR2 YYDKDF (reference sequence). Trimming removed 3 bases from V and 11 bases from J, with 16 bases in between. CDR3 length equals 14 residues. CDR3 in amino acids: CATSREGSGTKLFF. In DNA, the CDR3 is TGTGCCACCAGCAGGGAGGGGTCGGGGACGAAACTGTTTTTT.

The V gene is TRBV27, the J gene TRBJ2-5; 7 positions match TRBD1. V dropped 3 bases and J dropped 3; count of bases not matched to a gene: 7. CDR1 is MNHEY, CDR2 SMNVEV, per germline (reference sequence). This CDR3 spans 15 amino acids. CDR3 sequence: CASSFTGTEEETQYF. The CDR3 DNA sequence: TGTGCCAGCAGTTTCACGGGGACAGAAGAAGAGACCCAGTACTTC.

The chain uses TRBV15 and TRBJ1-1; D is possibly TRBD1 (5 bases). The CDR3 extends over 16 amino acids. The V and J ends lost 0 bases and 0 bases respectively, with 11 bases between them. CDR1 and CDR2 from the germline V gene are LNHNV and YYDKDF (reference sequence). In DNA form, the CDR3 reads TGTGCCACCAGCAGAGACGAGACAGTATTGAACACTGAAGCTTTCTTT. Protein sequence: CATSRDETVLNTEAFF.

The chain couples TRBV6-6 to TRBJ2-7, with D possibly being TRBD2 (5 bases). Deletions cut 0 bases from V and 6 bases from J, with 18 bases between. Germline V gene lookup returns CDR1 MNHNY and CDR2 SVGAGI (reference sequence). The CDR3 loop spans 16 amino acids. CDR3 protein: CASSYSLTGFPLEQYF. DNA of the CDR3: TGTGCCAGCAGTTACTCTCTGACGGGATTCCCTCTCGAGCAGTACTTC.

The CDR3 reads CSVQRAEGGGYTF. Written as DNA, the CDR3 is TGCAGCGTTCAACGGGCGGAGGGAGGGGGCTACACCTTC. This chain uses TRBV29-1 with TRBJ1-2, with D uncertain. This CDR3 has 13 residues. Germline V gene lookup returns CDR1 SQVTM and CDR2 ANQGSEA. Trimming pared 5 bases from V and 8 bases from J, leaving 18 bases between.

V and J are TRBV6-2 or TRBV6-3 and TRBJ2-4, with 7 bases identical to TRBD1. The CDR3 is made up of 16 amino acids. The V gene end was trimmed by 1 base and the J gene end by 1 base; junction bases not matched to a gene: 4. Looked up from germline, CDR1 is MNHEY and CDR2 is SVGEGT. The CDR3 spells CASSYFRDSAKNIQYF. The CDR3 DNA reads TGTGCCAGCAGTTACTTCCGGGACAGTGCCAAAAACATTCAGTACTTC.